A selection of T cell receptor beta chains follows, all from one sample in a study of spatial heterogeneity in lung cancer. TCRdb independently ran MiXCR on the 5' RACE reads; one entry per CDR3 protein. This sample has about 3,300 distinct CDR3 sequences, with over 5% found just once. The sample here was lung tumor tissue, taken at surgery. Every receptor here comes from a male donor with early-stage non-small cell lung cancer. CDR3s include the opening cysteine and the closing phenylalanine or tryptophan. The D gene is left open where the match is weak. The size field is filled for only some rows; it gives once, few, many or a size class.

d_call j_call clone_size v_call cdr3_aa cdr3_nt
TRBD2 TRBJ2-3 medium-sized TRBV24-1 CATSAPGLSADTQYF TGTGCCACCAGTGCACCGGGACTATCAGCAGATACGCAGTATTTT
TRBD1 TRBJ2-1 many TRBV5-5 CASSLRGQAGNEQFF TGTGCCAGCAGCTTGCGGGGACAGGCCGGCAATGAGCAGTTCTTC
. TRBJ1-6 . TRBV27 CASSRSSYNSPLHF TGTGCCAGCAGCCGTAGCTCCTATAATTCACCCCTCCACTTT
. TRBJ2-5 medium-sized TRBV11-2 CASSLAGTQETQYF TGTGCCAGCAGCTTAGCCGGGACCCAAGAGACCCAGTACTTC
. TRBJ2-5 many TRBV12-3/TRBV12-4 CASLRSGQETQYF TGTGCCAGCCTTCGGAGCGGGCAAGAGACCCAGTACTTC
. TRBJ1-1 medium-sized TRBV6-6 CASTSTGGTEAFF TGTGCCAGCACTTCAACCGGGGGGACTGAAGCTTTCTTT
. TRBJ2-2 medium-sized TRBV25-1 CASSVQGGELFF TGTGCCAGCAGTGTTCAAGGCGGGGAGCTGTTTTTT
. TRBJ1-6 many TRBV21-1 CASSLRDRNNSPLHF TGTGCCAGCAGCCTCAGGGACAGGAATAATTCACCCCTCCACTTT
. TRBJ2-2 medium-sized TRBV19 CARDTGELFF TGTGCCAGGGACACCGGGGAGCTGTTTTTT
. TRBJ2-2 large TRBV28 CASSLGGGASGELFF TGTGCCAGCAGTTTAGGCGGGGGCGCGTCGGGGGAGCTGTTTTTT
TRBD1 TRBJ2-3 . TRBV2 CASSKDRVTDTQYF TGTGCCAGCAGTAAGGACAGGGTCACAGATACGCAGTATTTT
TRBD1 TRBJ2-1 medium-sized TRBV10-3 CAISVGTDNEQFF TGTGCCATCAGTGTTGGGACAGACAATGAGCAGTTCTTC
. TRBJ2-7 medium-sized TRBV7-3 CASSRGRAYEQYF TGTGCCAGCAGCCGGGGTAGAGCCTACGAGCAGTACTTC
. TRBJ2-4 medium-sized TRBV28 CASSQMGGKNIQYF TGTGCCAGCAGTCAGATGGGGGGCAAAAACATTCAGTACTTC
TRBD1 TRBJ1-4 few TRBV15 CATSGLPGQSNEKLFF TGTGCCACCAGCGGCTTGCCGGGACAGAGTAATGAAAAACTGTTTTTT
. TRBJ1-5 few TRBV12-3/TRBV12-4 CASSLGPQPQHF TGTGCCAGCAGCCTCGGTCCTCAGCCCCAGCATTTT
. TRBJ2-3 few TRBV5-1 CASSSGGDTQYF TGCGCCAGCAGCTCTGGAGGGGATACGCAGTATTTT
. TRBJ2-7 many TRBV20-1 CSATDGTYEQYF TGCAGTGCTACCGACGGAACATACGAGCAGTACTTC
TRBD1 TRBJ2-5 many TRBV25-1 CASRGTGSQETQYF TGTGCCAGCAGAGGGACAGGCTCACAAGAGACCCAGTACTTC
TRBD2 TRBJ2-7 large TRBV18 CASSPTGTSGGRGYEQYF TGTGCCAGCTCCCCAACCGGGACTAGCGGGGGTCGGGGATACGAGCAGTACTTC
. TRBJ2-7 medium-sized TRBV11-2 CASSVSGYSYEQYF TGTGCCAGCAGCGTTTCAGGGTACTCCTACGAGCAGTACTTC
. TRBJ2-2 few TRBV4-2 CASSQVPNTGELFF TGTGCCAGCAGCCAAGTCCCGAACACCGGGGAGCTGTTTTTT
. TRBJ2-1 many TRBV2 CASSARWGYNEQFF TGTGCCAGCAGCGCCCGTTGGGGGTACAATGAGCAGTTCTTC
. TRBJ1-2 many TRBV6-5 CASSSGRLKGSYGYTF TGTGCCAGCAGTTCAGGACGGCTAAAGGGTTCCTATGGCTACACCTTC
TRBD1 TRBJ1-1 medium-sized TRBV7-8 CASRAGGAVNTEAFF TGTGCCAGCAGAGCAGGGGGCGCCGTCAACACTGAAGCTTTCTTT
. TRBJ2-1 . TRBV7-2 CASSRGRVDEQFF TGTGCCAGCAGCAGGGGCCGGGTCGATGAGCAGTTCTTC
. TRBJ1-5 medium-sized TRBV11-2 CASSLIDNQPQHF TGTGCCAGCAGCTTGATCGACAATCAGCCCCAGCATTTT
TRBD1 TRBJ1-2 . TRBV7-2 CASSLDPGTDGYTF TGTGCCAGCAGCTTAGACCCGGGGACAGATGGCTACACCTTC
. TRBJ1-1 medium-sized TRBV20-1 CSARSVRDRASNTEAFF TGCAGTGCTAGATCCGTTAGGGACCGGGCGTCAAACACTGAAGCTTTCTTT
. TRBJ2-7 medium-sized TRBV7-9 CASSPPRTATYEQYF TGTGCCAGCAGCCCGCCCCGGACAGCTACCTACGAGCAGTACTTC
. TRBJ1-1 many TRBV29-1 CSASLNTEAFF TGCAGCGCTTCCCTGAACACTGAAGCTTTCTTT
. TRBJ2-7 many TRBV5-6 CASSKDAEQYF TGTGCCAGCAGCAAGGACGCCGAGCAGTACTTC
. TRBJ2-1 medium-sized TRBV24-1 CATSGAASYNEQFF TGTGCCACCAGTGGGGCAGCTTCCTACAATGAGCAGTTCTTC
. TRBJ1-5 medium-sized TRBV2 CASRGDSSVRQPQHF TGTGCCAGCAGAGGGGACTCCAGCGTCAGGCAGCCCCAGCATTTT
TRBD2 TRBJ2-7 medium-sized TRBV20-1 CSATEREGTYEQYF TGCAGTGCTACGGAGCGGGAGGGTACCTACGAGCAGTACTTC
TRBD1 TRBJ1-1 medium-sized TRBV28 CARGQGINPNTEAFF TGTGCCAGGGGACAGGGGATTAACCCAAACACTGAAGCTTTCTTT
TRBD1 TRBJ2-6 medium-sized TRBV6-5 CASTLGQGVRAGANVLTF TGTGCCAGCACCCTAGGACAGGGGGTTAGGGCTGGGGCCAACGTCCTGACTTTC
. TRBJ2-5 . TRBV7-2 CASSLMGGLETQYF TGTGCCAGCAGCTTAATGGGGGGCCTAGAGACCCAGTACTTC
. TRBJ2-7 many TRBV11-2 CASSLDYGHDEQYF TGTGCCAGCAGCTTAGATTATGGACACGACGAGCAGTACTTC
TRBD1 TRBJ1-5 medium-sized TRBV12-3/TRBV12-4 CASNFDGTGGAGNQPQHF TGTGCCAGCAACTTTGATGGGACAGGGGGCGCGGGCAATCAGCCCCAGCATTTT
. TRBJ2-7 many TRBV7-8 CASSLEVGSAYEQYF TGTGCCAGCAGCTTAGAGGTCGGGTCTGCCTACGAGCAGTACTTC
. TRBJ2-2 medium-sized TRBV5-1 CASSLVWDRELFF TGCGCCAGCAGCTTGGTCTGGGACCGGGAGCTGTTTTTT
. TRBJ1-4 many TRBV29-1 CSAEYREKLFF TGCAGCGCCGAATACAGGGAAAAACTGTTTTTT
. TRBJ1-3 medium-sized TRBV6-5 CASWRGATGNTIYF TGTGCCAGCTGGCGCGGGGCGACTGGAAACACCATATATTTT
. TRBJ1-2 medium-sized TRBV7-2 CASSPQPGGRGYGYTF TGTGCCAGCAGCCCCCAACCCGGGGGAAGGGGTTATGGCTACACCTTC
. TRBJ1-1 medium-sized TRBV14 CASSPLGVNTEAFF TGTGCCAGCAGCCCGCTCGGGGTGAACACTGAAGCTTTCTTT
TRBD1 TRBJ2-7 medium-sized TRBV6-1 CASSQGGQGRYEQYF TGTGCCAGCAGTCAAGGGGGACAGGGGAGGTACGAGCAGTACTTC
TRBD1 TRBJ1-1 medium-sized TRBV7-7 CASSAQGASNTEAFF TGTGCCAGCAGCGCGCAGGGGGCGAGCAACACTGAAGCTTTCTTT
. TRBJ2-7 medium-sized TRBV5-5 CASSLELGMGDEQYF TGTGCCAGCAGCTTGGAACTGGGGATGGGTGACGAGCAGTACTTC
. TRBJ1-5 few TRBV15 CATSTKGEWNQPQHF TGTGCCACCAGCACAAAGGGGGAATGGAATCAGCCCCAGCATTTT
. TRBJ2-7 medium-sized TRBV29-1 CSVSPRYEQYF TGCAGCGTTTCGCCTAGATACGAGCAGTACTTC
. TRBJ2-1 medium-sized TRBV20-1 CSARGRHNEQFF TGCAGTGCTAGAGGGCGGCACAATGAGCAGTTCTTC
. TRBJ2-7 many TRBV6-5 CASSSAATPPYEQYF TGTGCCAGCAGTTCAGCGGCCACACCACCATACGAGCAGTACTTC
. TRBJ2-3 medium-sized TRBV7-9 CASSLEVSNTQYF TGTGCCAGCAGCTTAGAAGTTTCCAATACGCAGTATTTT
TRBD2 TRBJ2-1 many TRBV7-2 CASSLTASGGKQFF TGTGCCAGCAGCTTAACGGCTAGCGGGGGAAAGCAGTTCTTC
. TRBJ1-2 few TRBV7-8 CASSPDTAPRGYTF TGTGCCAGCAGCCCAGATACAGCTCCACGTGGCTACACCTTC
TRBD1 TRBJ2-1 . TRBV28 CASTLGGTGWNEQFF TGTGCCAGCACCCTAGGTGGGACAGGGTGGAATGAGCAGTTCTTC
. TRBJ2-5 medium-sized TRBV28 CASSLRAGPRQETQYF TGTGCCAGCAGCCTAAGGGCAGGGCCGAGGCAAGAGACCCAGTACTTC